These T cell receptor beta chains were read from a single sample in a study of cytomegalovirus exposure and HLA in healthy donors. Only in-frame clones appear in the TCRdb table, and some are missing; sequencing was by immunoSEQ multiplex PCR. The data contain about 65,000 clones, 70% to 80% of them singletons. Sample: PBMCs. All receptors come from a girl aged 5 to 17 in good health and CMV-seropositive. Both conserved end residues are part of each CDR3. The order of the fields is V gene, J gene, CDR3 protein.

TRBV5-1,TRBJ2-5,CASSQQGGPPEETQYF
TRBV10-1,TRBJ2-2,CASSESRTGGLFF
TRBV10-2,TRBJ2-1,CASRAGSYNEQFF
TRBV30,TRBJ1-2,CAWSVGGDGYTF
TRBV5-4,TRBJ2-1,CASSLFSSWNYNEQFF
TRBV9,TRBJ1-1,CASSVEASNTEAFF
TRBV6-5,TRBJ2-7,CASRPTRDSWPEQYF
TRBV30,TRBJ2-3,CAWSVEVWTDTQYF
TRBV7-9,TRBJ1-1,CASSLFSPREGAEAFF
TRBV7-9,TRBJ1-1,CSSSRGEAEAFF
TRBV2,TRBJ1-1,CASTPLTGNTEAFF
TRBV28,TRBJ1-1,CASSLVGPGRAFF
TRBV5-1,TRBJ2-6,CASSSGSGANVLTF
TRBV15,TRBJ2-3,CATGTSGSIDTQYF
TRBV5-6,TRBJ1-1,CASSLFVNTEAFF
TRBV7-6,TRBJ2-1,CASSSGEEWNEQFF
TRBV4-3,TRBJ2-1,CASSQGGEAHNEQFF
TRBV2,TRBJ2-2,CASSVKNTGELFF
TRBV5-1,TRBJ2-1,CASSPGTSEVDEQFF
TRBV13,TRBJ2-1,CASSVGLAGDINEQFF
TRBV7-9,TRBJ2-1,CASSYAALTYNEQFF
TRBV27,TRBJ1-2,CASSNRGYGYTF
TRBV7-8,TRBJ2-7,CASSLGRTGPAYEQYF
TRBV27,TRBJ2-1,CASSKTGDRRQFF
TRBV28,TRBJ1-6,CASSTRTGHYNSPLHF
TRBV11-2,TRBJ2-7,CASSTPGIYYEQYF